A selection of T cell receptor beta chains follows, all from one sample in a study of T cell responses to AZD1222 COVID-19 vaccine. The assay was immunoSEQ multiplex PCR, and TCRdb's table has in-frame clones only and misses some. The sample yields under 140,000 clones, 70% to 90% seen once. This material consisted of peripheral blood, taken 28 days after the second AZD1222 dose. The source is an adult who received the AZD1222 COVID-19 vaccine. Each CDR3 is given with its conserved first and last residue. Fields, in order: clone size, V gene, J gene, D gene, CDR3 protein, CDR3 DNA. D genes are given only for firm matches. Only some rows state a clone size, as once, few, many or a class for expanded clones.

size: -; V: TRBV29-1; J: TRBJ1-1; D: TRBD1; CDR3: CSVVPGQLNTEAFF; DNA: TGCAGCGTTGTCCCGGGACAGTTGAACACTGAAGCTTTCTTT
size: -; V: TRBV20-1; J: TRBJ2-7; D: -; CDR3: CSAGGSDEQYF; DNA: TGCAGTGCGGGGGGAAGCGACGAGCAGTACTTC
size: -; V: TRBV14; J: TRBJ2-7; D: -; CDR3: CASSPVGVDYQISYEQYF; DNA: TGTGCCAGCAGCCCCGTGGGGGTCGACTACCAAATCTCCTACGAGCAGTACTTC
size: -; V: TRBV11-1; J: TRBJ1-2; D: -; CDR3: CASSLEAGDGYGYTF; DNA: TGTGCCAGCAGCTTAGAGGCAGGGGACGGCTATGGCTACACCTTC
size: -; V: TRBV9; J: TRBJ1-3; D: -; CDR3: CASSVGQGNTIYF; DNA: TGTGCCAGCAGCGTAGGACAGGGAAACACCATATATTTT
size: -; V: TRBV12-5; J: TRBJ1-3; D: TRBD1; CDR3: CASGWGQGRNTIYF; DNA: TGTGCTAGTGGTTGGGGACAGGGGAGAAACACCATATATTTT
size: -; V: TRBV19; J: TRBJ2-6; D: -; CDR3: CATLTSGANVLTF; DNA: TGTGCCACCCTGACCTCTGGGGCCAACGTCCTGACTTTC
size: -; V: TRBV4-2; J: TRBJ2-6; D: TRBD2; CDR3: CASSPPLAGGVGANVLTF; DNA: TGTGCCAGCAGCCCACCCTTAGCGGGAGGGGTTGGGGCCAACGTCCTGACTTTC
size: -; V: TRBV2; J: TRBJ2-3; D: -; CDR3: CASSAQGSTDTQYF; DNA: TGTGCCAGCAGCGCCCAGGGAAGCACAGATACGCAGTATTTT
size: few; V: TRBV27; J: TRBJ2-7; D: -; CDR3: CASKIGHAYTEQYF; DNA: TGTGCCAGCAAAATTGGGCATGCCTACACCGAGCAGTACTTC